The next 25 T cell receptor beta chains were all read from a single sample in a study of cytomegalovirus exposure and HLA in healthy donors. Clones were sequenced by immunoSEQ multiplex PCR, and TCRdb holds only the in-frame ones, with some missing. Of under 350,000 clones in the sample, 80% to 90% were seen once. The specimen sequenced was PBMCs. These receptor sequences come from a woman aged 18-29 years in good health and CMV-seronegative.

The CDR3 loop reads CASSYPGQGLDEQYF. The DNA of the CDR3 is TGTGCCAGCAGTTACCCGGGACAGGGCCTAGACGAGCAGTACTTC. This chain joins TRBV6-5 and TRBJ2-7, with 9 bases matching TRBD1. Germline CDR1 MNHEY, CDR2 SVGAGI. This CDR3 is 15 amino acids long. The trim removed 2 bases at V and 5 bases at J, leaving 7 bases unmatched.

This rearrangement joins TRBV5-1 to TRBJ2-1; TRBD2 matches at 14 bases. V lost 0 bases to trimming and J lost 4 bases; unmatched junction nucleotides: 3. The CDR3 contains 17 residues. Germline-derived CDR1 and CDR2 are SGHRS and YFSETQ. The CDR3 reads CASSLAGTSGGYNEQFF. The CDR3 region has the DNA TGCGCCAGCAGCTTGGCCGGGACTAGCGGGGGTTACAATGAGCAGTTCTTC.

This rearrangement joins TRBV27 to TRBJ1-6; weak D call: TRBD1 (6 bases). The CDR3 length is 19 residues. V was pared by 5 bases and J by 0 bases, with 20 bases between. Germline CDR1 MNHEY, CDR2 SMNVEV (reference sequence). CDR3 protein: CASSQDDRRESSYNSPLHF. The CDR3 region has the DNA TGTGCCAGCAGTCAAGACGACAGGAGAGAAAGCTCCTATAATTCACCCCTCCACTTT.

V gene TRBV15 combines with J gene TRBJ2-5; D perhaps matches TRBD1 (5 bases). Germline V gene sequence: CDR1 LNHNV, CDR2 YYDKDF (reference sequence). This CDR3 has 16 amino acids. V lost 3 bases to trimming and J lost 0 bases, with 14 bases between them. Here the CDR3 DNA reads TGTGCCACCAGCAGCAACAGGTTGTCGTACCAAGAGACCCAGTACTTC. Amino acids: CATSSNRLSYQETQYF. Variable domain in full (rest from reference TRBV15 and TRBJ2-5): DAMVIQNPRYQVTQFGKPVTLSCSQTLNHNVMYWYQQKSSQAPKLLFHYYDKDFNNEADTPDNFQSRRPNTSFCFLDIRSPGLGDTAMYLCATSSNRLSYQETQYFGPGTRLLVL.

The rearrangement uses TRBV28 and TRBJ1-6; no definite D call. The CDR3 spans 18 residues. Trimming took off 7 bases at V and 0 bases at J, with 19 bases between the two ends. CDR1 MDHEN and CDR2 SYDVKM come from the germline V gene. The CDR3 nucleotides are TGTGCCAGCACCAAACCCCGGCCGACAAGCTCCTATAATTCACCCCTCCACTTT. Encoded protein: CASTKPRPTSSYNSPLHF.

Turning to this clone: The identical CDR3 is also encoded by other nucleotide sequences in the sample. The gene calls are TRBV9 and TRBJ2-7, with 10 bases fitting TRBD2. Germline trimming cut 0 bases from V and 4 bases from J; bases unmatched to any gene: 4. Germline V lookup: CDR1 SGDLS, CDR2 YYNGEE. The CDR3 length is 15 residues. The chain's CDR3 is CASSVGASGSYEQYF. The CDR3 DNA sequence: TGTGCCAGCAGCGTAGGGGCTAGCGGGAGTTACGAGCAGTACTTC.

The gene calls are TRBV4-1 and TRBJ1-5; the match to TRBD1 covers 7 bases. The CDR3 runs to 15 residues. Per germline, CDR1 MGHRA and CDR2 YSYEKL. J was trimmed by 4 bases and V by 2 bases; bases with no gene match: 5. CDR3 sequence (DNA): TGCGCCAGCAGCCAACCTGACAGGGAGAATCAGCCCCAGCATTTT. This sequence encodes CASSQPDRENQPQHF.

The chain recombines TRBV27 with TRBJ1-4; TRBD1 matches at 9 bases. V lost 5 bases, J lost 8 bases, and 15 bases stayed unmatched. Germline CDR1 MNHEY, CDR2 SMNVEV (reference sequence). The CDR3 is 17 residues long. CDR3 amino acids: CASSPSSGQGRGEKLFF. The DNA of the CDR3 is TGTGCCAGCAGTCCCTCCTCGGGACAGGGTCGAGGGGAAAAACTGTTTTTT.

The chain combines TRBV7-2 with TRBJ2-1, with a tentative D call TRBD1 (5 bases). Germline-derived CDR1 and CDR2 are SGHTA and FQGNSA. This CDR3 has 14 amino acids. V gave up 1 base and J gave up 5 bases, with 9 bases separating them. The CDR3 DNA reads TGTGCCAGCAGCTTAGATTTAGGGGACAATGAGCAGTTCTTC. Amino acids: CASSLDLGDNEQFF.

The chain employs TRBV13 and TRBJ2-1, with 7 bases fitting TRBD1. Germline CDR1 is PRHDT and CDR2 is FYEKMQ (reference sequence). Trimming cost V 5 bases and J 4 bases; bases outside gene matches: 2. The CDR3 consists of 13 residues. The CDR3 here is CASSPQGYNEQFF. In DNA, the CDR3 is TGTGCCAGCAGCCCACAGGGGTACAATGAGCAGTTCTTC.

This clone appeared a single time. This chain uses TRBV5-4 with TRBJ1-2; 7 bases map to TRBD1. Losses at the gene ends were 4 bases for V and 6 bases for J; bases not matched to a gene: 15. The CDR3 contains 16 residues. Germline-derived CDR1 and CDR2 are SGHNT and YYREEE (reference sequence). CDR3 nucleotide sequence: TGTGCCAGCAGCCCCGGTCTTAGAGGGGGCGTAGATGGCTACACCTTC. Protein sequence: CASSPGLRGGVDGYTF.

The CDR3 spells CASTPGVNTGELFF. The CDR3 nucleotides are TGTGCCAGCACTCCGGGGGTGAACACCGGGGAGCTGTTTTTT. The rearrangement joins TRBV27 to TRBJ2-2; a weak D match, TRBD2 (6 bases). The CDR3 is 14 residues long. Trimming removed 7 bases at V and 1 base at J, with 10 bases between. Germline values: CDR1 MNHEY, CDR2 SMNVEV (reference sequence).

This chain uses TRBV5-1 with TRBJ2-1, with 9 bases lining up with TRBD2. Germline loops: CDR1 SGHRS, CDR2 YFSETQ. Germline trimming cut 2 bases from V and 0 bases from J; bases unmatched to any gene: 0. The CDR3 extends over 15 amino acids. The CDR3 DNA is TGCGCCAGCAGCTTTAGCGGGAGCTCCTACAATGAGCAGTTCTTC. It encodes CASSFSGSSYNEQFF.

The chain employs TRBV7-9 and TRBJ2-1; TRBD2 matches at 7 bases. Per germline, CDR1 SEHNR and CDR2 FQNEAQ (reference sequence). The CDR3 runs to 14 residues. V was pared by 3 bases and J by 5 bases, with 4 bases of the junction left unmatched. The CDR3 region is CASSFGGINNEQFF. CDR3 coding DNA: TGTGCCAGCAGCTTCGGGGGGATAAACAATGAGCAGTTCTTC.

The V gene is TRBV6-5, the J gene TRBJ2-7, with TRBD2 matching 9 bases. The CDR3 spans 14 residues. V trimming: 7 bases; J trimming: 2 bases; junction bases outside the gene matches: 6. Germline loops: CDR1 MNHEY, CDR2 SVGAGI. The CDR3 sequence: CASTQSGGTYEQYF. The CDR3 bases are TGTGCCAGCACCCAGAGCGGGGGGACCTACGAGCAGTACTTC.

The chain couples TRBV28 to TRBJ2-2, with unresolved D. The germline V gene has CDR1 MDHEN and CDR2 SYDVKM. The length of the CDR3 is 13 residues. The ends were cut back, 10 bases at V and 4 bases at J, with 13 bases in the middle. The CDR3 loop is CATAPTITGELFF. CDR3 nucleotide sequence: TGTGCCACCGCACCCACTATCACCGGGGAGCTGTTTTTT.

This chain links TRBV27 with TRBJ1-1; 9 bases are shared with TRBD1. The junction had 2 bases not matched to a gene; V was cut back by 6 bases and J by 0 bases. The germline CDR1 and CDR2 sequences are MNHEY and SMNVEV (reference sequence). CDR3 length: 14 amino acids. The CDR3 nucleotides read TGTGCCAGCAGGTACAGGGGGCTGAACACTGAAGCTTTCTTT. The encoded protein is CASRYRGLNTEAFF.

This chain uses TRBV7-2 with TRBJ2-7; a weak D match, TRBD2 (5 bases). Trimming left V 4 bases short and J 2 bases short, with 15 bases between. The length of the CDR3 is 15 residues. CDR1 and CDR2 from the germline V gene are SGHTA and FQGNSA. The CDR3 DNA reads TGTGCCAGCAGCTGGAGCACAGCGGCCCCCTACGAGCAGTACTTC. This codes for CASSWSTAAPYEQYF.

This clone was recorded only once. This chain joins TRBV11-2 and TRBJ2-7; TRBD1 might be the D (6 bases). Germline V gene sequence: CDR1 SGHAT, CDR2 FQNNGV. The V and J ends lost 3 bases and 0 bases respectively, with 9 bases between them. CDR3 length equals 14 residues. The CDR3: CASSLDSISYEQYF. The CDR3 nucleotides are TGTGCCAGCAGCTTGGACAGTATCTCCTACGAGCAGTACTTC.

Worth noting for this clone: Other DNA sequences in the same sample also yield this CDR3. This chain joins TRBV6-5 and TRBJ2-7, with 9 bases aligning to TRBD2. V trimming: 0 bases; J trimming: 1 base; junction bases outside the gene matches: 1. Germline-derived CDR1 and CDR2 are MNHEY and SVGAGI. The CDR3 sequence is 15 residues long. The CDR3 DNA follows: TGTGCCAGCAGTTACTCTCTAGCGGGGTCCTACGAGCAGTACTTC. Encoded protein: CASSYSLAGSYEQYF.

This chain joins TRBV9 and TRBJ2-5, with a weak D call TRBD2 (5 bases). This CDR3 is built from 16 residues. The V end lost 0 bases, the J end lost 2 bases, and 14 bases lay between the germline ends. Germline V gene sequence: CDR1 SGDLS, CDR2 YYNGEE. CDR3: CASSVGNSRGQETQYF. CDR3 sequence (DNA): TGTGCCAGCAGCGTAGGTAACTCCCGGGGACAAGAGACCCAGTACTTC.

V usage is TRBV7-6 and J usage is TRBJ2-1; the D gene is possibly TRBD1 (7 bases). The CDR3 has 14 amino acids. The V gene's germline CDR1 is SGHVS and CDR2 FNYEAQ. Trimming left V 7 bases short and J 6 bases short, with 16 bases between. CDR3 sequence: CASTLSGDSNEQFF. The CDR3 DNA is TGTGCCAGCACCCTATCGGGGGACAGCAATGAGCAGTTCTTC.

The rearrangement links TRBV4-3 to TRBJ2-7; TRBD1 matches 9 bases. Germline CDR1 reads LGHNA; CDR2 reads YSLEER. This CDR3 contains 16 residues. V gave up 0 bases and J gave up 3 bases; unmatched junction bases: 6. Written as DNA, the CDR3 is TGCGCCAGCAGCCAAGAATCCGAGACAGGGGGCTACGAGCAGTACTTC. It encodes CASSQESETGGYEQYF.

This chain uses TRBV2 with TRBJ2-7, with 7 bases lining up with TRBD2. The CDR3 is made up of 15 amino acids. V gave up 3 bases and J gave up 3 bases; unmatched junction bases: 8. Germline assignment: CDR1 SNHLY and CDR2 FYNNEI. In DNA, the CDR3 is TGTGCCAGCAGTGAGTCCCTGGCTAGCGGCTACGAGCAGTACTTC. Encoded protein: CASSESLASGYEQYF.

In nucleotides, the CDR3 is TGTGCCAGCAGCTTACGGGGGGCGCCGAACACCGGGGAGCTGTTTTTT. Translating gives CASSLRGAPNTGELFF. The J gene is TRBJ2-2, the V gene TRBV7-8; D possibly corresponds to TRBD2 (7 bases). The CDR3 is 16 residues long. CDR1 and CDR2 from the germline V gene are SGHVS and FQNEAQ. Trimming stripped 2 bases from V and 0 bases from J, with 10 bases between. Variable domain in full (rest from reference TRBV7-8 and TRBJ2-2): GAGVSQSPRYKVAKRGQDVALRCDPISGHVSLFWYQQALGQGPEFLTYFQNEAQLDKSGLPSDRFFAERPEGSVSTLKIQRTQQEDSAVYLCASSLRGAPNTGELFFGEGSRLTVL.